The 14 T cell receptor beta chains given below trace back to one sample, sequenced in a study of shared clonotypes between healthy human individuals. Assay used: immunoSEQ multiplex PCR; TCRdb lists only in-frame clones, some missing. The sample holds hundreds of thousands of clones, around three quarters seen once. Sequencing was performed on PBMCs. These receptors all stem from a woman in her thirties or forties in good health. Some clones in this sample may be carry-over from other donors' samples.

The gene calls are TRBV7-2 and TRBJ2-7; 8 positions match TRBD2. CDR1 is SGHTA and CDR2 is FQGNSA in the germline V gene. V was clipped by 7 bases and J by 8 bases; unmatched bases: 16. The CDR3 is 15 amino acids. CDR3 loop: CASTPRAGALLQQYF. For the CDR3, the DNA is TGTGCCAGCACCCCCCGAGCGGGAGCCCTTCTCCAGCAGTACTTC.

This chain links TRBV5-4 with TRBJ2-7, with TRBD2 matching 8 bases. V was clipped by 4 bases and J by 1 base; unmatched bases: 13. This CDR3 spans 17 amino acids. Germline V gives CDR1 SGHNT, CDR2 YYREEE (reference sequence). The CDR3 region is CASSPVPGLGQSYEQYF. CDR3 DNA: TGTGCCAGCAGCCCCGTCCCGGGACTAGGCCAGTCCTACGAGCAGTACTTC.

This clone was counted a single time. The V gene is TRBV7-3, the J gene TRBJ2-1, with TRBD2 as a possible D gene (6 bases). Per the germline V gene, CDR1 is SGHTA and CDR2 is FQGTGA. V lost 4 bases, J lost 4 bases, and 14 bases lay in between. This CDR3 contains 15 residues. The CDR3 sequence: CASSSRELGYNEQFF. The CDR3 DNA reads TGTGCCAGCAGCTCCCGGGAGTTGGGATACAATGAGCAGTTCTTC. Complete variable domain (other parts from reference TRBV7-3 and TRBJ2-1): GAGVSQTPSNKVTEKGKYVELRCDPISGHTALYWYRQSLGQGPEFLIYFQGTGAADDSGLPNDRFFAVRPEGSVSTLKIQRTERGDSAVYLCASSSRELGYNEQFFGPGTRLTVL.

V gene TRBV21-1 combines with J gene TRBJ2-7; TRBD1, the D gene given by the table, was not confirmed from the DNA. TRBV21-1 represents a pseudogene. This CDR3 has 17 residues. The CDR3 DNA is TGTGCCAGCAGCACCCCCACCCGCCTGGACAGGGGGCGCGAGCAGTACTTC. It specifies CASSTPTRLDRGREQYF.

This clone was seen a single time. The chain combines TRBV6-1 with TRBJ1-1; D not certain. V dropped 5 bases and J dropped 10 bases, with 11 bases sitting between them. CDR1 and CDR2 from the germline V gene are MNHNS and SASEGT. The CDR3 totals 11 residues. The CDR3 reads CASSYGVGAFF. The DNA of the CDR3 is TGTGCCAGCAGTTACGGGGTGGGAGCTTTCTTT.

This chain uses TRBV11-2 with TRBJ2-5; D is possibly TRBD1 or TRBD2 (6 bases each). CDR3 length: 15 residues. Looked up from germline, CDR1 is SGHAT and CDR2 is FQNNGV. V lost 3 bases and J lost 3, with 14 bases in between. The chain's CDR3 is CASSFGGSGKETQYF. As DNA, the CDR3 is TGTGCCAGCAGCTTCGGGGGCTCCGGTAAAGAGACCCAGTACTTC.

In this sample, this clone turned up once. The chain uses TRBV7-2 and TRBJ2-7; TRBD2 might be the D (6 bases). CDR3 length: 15 residues. Germline CDR1 reads SGHTA; CDR2 reads FQGNSA. Trimming removed 2 bases from V and 3 bases from J, with 14 bases in between. The CDR3 is CASSLREAGNYEQYF. CDR3 DNA sequence: TGTGCCAGCAGCTTAAGGGAGGCGGGGAACTACGAGCAGTACTTC.

The genes are TRBV28 and TRBJ2-2; D may be TRBD2 (6 bases). V gave up 10 bases and J gave up 5 bases, with 20 bases separating them. CDR1 is MDHEN and CDR2 is SYDVKM in the germline V gene. This CDR3 region has 15 residues. The CDR3 loop is CATGGLRGWTGELFF. The CDR3, as DNA: TGTGCCACCGGTGGGTTACGGGGGTGGACCGGGGAGCTGTTTTTT. The full variable domain, in which reference TRBV28 and TRBJ2-2 provide the parts outside the CDR3, is DVKVTQSSRYLVKRTGEKVFLECVQDMDHENMFWYRQDPGLGLRLIYFSYDVKMKEKGDIPEGYSVSREKKERFSLILESASTNQTSMYLCATGGLRGWTGELFFGEGSRLTVL.

The CDR3 DNA sequence: TGTGCCAGCTCACCGCGCCAGCTAGGGCTTGTGAACACTGAAGCTTTCTTT. Translation: CASSPRQLGLVNTEAFF. V and J are TRBV18 and TRBJ1-1; D call uncertain. Germline CDR1 is KGHSH and CDR2 is LQKENI. The germline V and J ends were trimmed by 3 bases and 0 bases, with 17 bases remaining between them. This CDR3 is built from 17 residues. Full variable domain (outside the CDR3, taken from reference TRBV18 and TRBJ1-1): NAGVMQNPRHLVRRRGQEARLRCSPMKGHSHVYWYRQLPEEGLKFMVYLQKENIIDESGMPKERFSAEFPKEGPSILRIQQVVRGDSAAYFCASSPRQLGLVNTEAFFGQGTRLTVV.

A single count supports this clone. The genes are TRBV14 and TRBJ2-1; 10 bases line up with TRBD2. The CDR3 runs to 18 residues. Germline CDR1 is SGHDN and CDR2 is FVKESK. Trimming cost V 1 base and J 8 bases; bases outside gene matches: 14. The CDR3 region is CASSQAPPSGSGRDEQFF. The CDR3 DNA reads TGTGCCAGCAGCCAAGCCCCCCCGAGCGGGAGCGGGAGGGATGAGCAGTTCTTC.

Comments on this clone: This CDR3 is also generated by other DNA sequences in the sample. This rearrangement joins TRBV14 to TRBJ1-1; D is possibly TRBD1 (6 bases). The germline V gene encodes CDR1 SGHDN and CDR2 FVKESK. V was pared by 3 bases and J by 5 bases, with 10 bases between. The CDR3 loop spans 13 amino acids. The DNA of the CDR3 is TGTGCCAGCAGCCAGGGGAGGGGGACTGAAGCTTTCTTT. Its translation is CASSQGRGTEAFF.

V is TRBV5-1 and J is TRBJ2-7, with D possibly matching TRBD2 (7 bases). Trimming took off 4 bases at V and 2 bases at J, with 13 bases between the two ends. Germline CDR1 is SGHRS and CDR2 is YFSETQ. This CDR3 spans 14 amino acids. The CDR3 spells CASSREGGTYEQYF. In nucleotides, the CDR3 is TGCGCCAGCAGCCGCGAGGGGGGGACCTACGAGCAGTACTTC.

This clone was seen only a few times. This chain uses TRBV28 with TRBJ2-3; unclear D gene. The CDR3 has 11 residues. Per germline, CDR1 MDHEN and CDR2 SYDVKM. Trimming pared 5 bases from V and 12 bases from J, leaving 12 bases between. The CDR3, as DNA: TGTGCCAGCAGTACCGGGTCCATACAGTATTTT. Translating gives CASSTGSIQYF.

This chain uses TRBV5-1 with TRBJ2-1, with TRBD2 identical over 8 bases. After removal of 6 bases from V and 3 bases from J, the junction contained 8 bases not matched to a gene. Germline V CDR1 and CDR2: SGHRS, YFSETQ. There are 15 residues in the CDR3. CDR3 sequence: CASTARRGDYNEQFF. For the CDR3, the DNA is TGCGCCAGCACAGCACGGCGGGGGGACTACAATGAGCAGTTCTTC.